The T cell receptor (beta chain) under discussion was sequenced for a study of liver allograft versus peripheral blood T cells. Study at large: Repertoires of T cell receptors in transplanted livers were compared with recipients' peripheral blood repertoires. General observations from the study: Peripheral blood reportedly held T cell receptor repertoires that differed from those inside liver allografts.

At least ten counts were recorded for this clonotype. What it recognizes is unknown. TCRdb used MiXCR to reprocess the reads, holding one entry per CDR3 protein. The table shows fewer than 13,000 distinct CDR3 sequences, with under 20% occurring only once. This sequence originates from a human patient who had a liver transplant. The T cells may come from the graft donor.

The CDR3 here is CASSPRGINEQFF. Written as DNA, the CDR3 is TGTGCCAGCAGCCCTAGGGGAATCAATGAGCAGTTCTTC. The V call is TRBV7-9, the J call TRBJ2-1; TRBD1 might be the D (5 bases). The CDR3 runs to 13 residues. Germline lookup yields CDR1 SEHNR and CDR2 FQNEAQ (reference sequence). Trimming removed 5 bases from V and 6 bases from J, with 11 bases in between.